This record looks at one TCR beta chain sequence and its context. Antigen specificity is unknown. The CDR3 totals 17 residues. The germline CDR1 and CDR2 sequences are LNHDA and SQIVND (reference sequence). With 2 bases clipped from V and 7 bases from J, the junction kept 12 bases outside the gene matches. TCRdb ran MiXCR on the RT-PCR reads and lists one entry per CDR3 protein. In the table there are under 750,000 distinct CDR3 sequences, roughly 10% of which are singletons. This sample stems from a study of response to subunit inactivated influenza vaccine. Study findings and constraints: Authors suggested each seasonal influenza vaccination recruits few new T cells.

The starting material was PBMCs from blood, obtained on the day of vaccination. The source is a man between 45 and 60 years old who received an inactivated influenza vaccine. The chain links TRBV19 to TRBJ2-1; 9 nucleotides agree with TRBD2. The CDR3 DNA is TGTGCCAGTAGTATAAATTGGGGGGTAGCGGGAGTGAATGAGCAGTTCTTC. It codes for CASSINWGVAGVNEQFF.